This passage covers 12 T cell receptor beta chains from one sample sequenced in a study of blood T cell repertoires in COVID-19 (dated by TCRdb to the early 2020s). Libraries were prepared through the immunoSEQ multiplex PCR assay. The table comes from immuneACCESS by way of TCRdb, which keeps in-frame sequences with V and J called. Part of the clones is missing from these tables; in studies checked, under half for an unresolved V gene and the rest for unknown reasons. The sample table lists roughly 150,000 clones, roughly 90% of them with a count of one. The top ten constitute approximately 3% of the sample. The sequencing input was peripheral blood. These receptors originate from a man aged 55 to 70 with acute or convalescent COVID-19.

The genes are TRBV30 and TRBJ2-7, with a tentative D call TRBD2 (5 bases). The CDR3 runs 11 residues. Per germline, CDR1 GTSNPN and CDR2 SVGIG (reference sequence). The germline V and J ends were trimmed by 5 bases and 3 bases, with 8 bases remaining between them. This CDR3 is CAWEEDYEQYF. The CDR3 DNA follows: TGTGCCTGGGAGGAGGACTACGAGCAGTACTTC.

The J gene is TRBJ2-7, the V gene TRBV10-2; D possibly corresponds to TRBD1 (5 bases). Germline V gives CDR1 WSHSY, CDR2 SAAADI. V was shortened by 8 bases and J by 2 bases, with 7 bases between the two germline ends. The CDR3 consists of 11 residues. CDR3 protein: CASLGAYEQYF. The CDR3 coding sequence is TGCGCCAGCTTAGGGGCCTACGAGCAGTACTTC.

CDR3 in DNA: TGTGCCAGCAGCTTGGGTGACAGGGGGTCCAATGAGCAGTTCTTC. Translating it yields CASSLGDRGSNEQFF. The genes are TRBV5-5 and TRBJ2-1; 9 bases map to TRBD1. The V and J ends lost 0 bases and 6 bases, in that order; junction bases with no gene match: 4. This CDR3 is built from 15 residues. Germline V gene lookup returns CDR1 SGHKS and CDR2 YYEKEE (reference sequence).

In its sample, this clone was seen once. This rearrangement joins TRBV2 to TRBJ1-4; D uncertain. The CDR3 consists of 15 residues. CDR1 and CDR2 (germline): SNHLY, FYNNEI. V lost 5 bases and J 0 bases, leaving 10 bases between the germline ends. CDR3 coding DNA: TGTGCCAGCAGTTCCCTTGCAGCAACTAATGAAAAACTGTTTTTT. It specifies CASSSLAATNEKLFF.

The chain is built from TRBV11-2 and TRBJ1-2; tentatively, D is TRBD1 (6 bases). Trimming stripped 4 bases from V and 8 bases from J, with 17 bases between. Looked up from germline, CDR1 is SGHAT and CDR2 is FQNNGV. The CDR3 totals 14 residues. The CDR3 DNA reads as TGTGCCAGCAGCTCACCGACAGGTTCGGGGGGCTACACCTTC. Encoded protein: CASSSPTGSGGYTF.

The rearrangement links TRBV27 to TRBJ1-4, with D possibly being TRBD1 (6 bases). CDR1 MNHEY and CDR2 SMNVEV come from the germline V gene (reference sequence). The CDR3 covers 13 residues. In DNA, the CDR3 is TGTGTCACAGCCGGGGGGGCCGGTGAAAAACTGTTTTTT. This sequence encodes CVTAGGAGEKLFF.

The chain recombines TRBV18 with TRBJ1-1, with 8 bases lining up with TRBD1. The ends lost 3 bases at V and 4 bases at J; junction bases unmatched: 4. The CDR3 has 14 residues. Germline V gene lookup returns CDR1 KGHSH and CDR2 LQKENI. The CDR3 DNA is TGTGCCAGCTCACCTGCAACAGGGGGCACTGAAGCTTTCTTT. Translated: CASSPATGGTEAFF. Drawing the rest from reference TRBV18 and TRBJ1-1, the complete variable domain is NAGVMQNPRHLVRRRGQEARLRCSPMKGHSHVYWYRQLPEEGLKFMVYLQKENIIDESGMPKERFSAEFPKEGPSILRIQQVVRGDSAAYFCASSPATGGTEAFFGQGTRLTVV.

The V and J genes are TRBV7-2 and TRBJ1-2; 9 nucleotides line up with TRBD1. Germline CDR1 is SGHTA and CDR2 is FQGNSA. V shed 5 bases and J 5 bases; nucleotides not matched to a gene: 9. This CDR3 has 15 amino acids. CDR3 DNA: TGTGCCAGCAGCCTAAGAAGACAGGGGGGTTATGGCTACACCTTC. Its translation is CASSLRRQGGYGYTF.

This clone showed up just once. The rearrangement joins TRBV29-1 to TRBJ2-1, with TRBD1 matching 7 bases. This CDR3 region has 13 residues. CDR1 is SQVTM, CDR2 ANQGSEA, per germline. Unmatched junction bases numbered 6, after V lost 4 bases and J lost 6 bases. The CDR3 DNA reads as TGCAGCGTTGGGAGACAGGGTCCCAATGAGCAGTTCTTC. As protein: CSVGRQGPNEQFF.

This rearrangement joins TRBV18 to TRBJ2-7; 14 bases match TRBD2. In germline, CDR1 is KGHSH, CDR2 LQKENI. The CDR3 loop spans 16 amino acids. V lost 3 bases to trimming and J lost 3 bases; unmatched junction nucleotides: 4. In DNA, the CDR3 is TGTGCCAGCTCACCCGGACTAGCGGGGGGAGTCTACGAGCAGTACTTC. Protein: CASSPGLAGGVYEQYF.

The CDR3 reads CASSQSATGTNEQFF. CDR3 DNA sequence: TGTGCCAGCAGCCAAAGCGCTACAGGGACCAATGAGCAGTTCTTC. This chain uses TRBV3-1 (or the pseudogene TRBV3-2) with TRBJ2-1; possibly TRBD1 for D (6 bases). This CDR3 spans 15 amino acids. Trimming took off 2 bases at V and 6 bases at J, with 14 bases between the two ends. Germline V gene data show CDR1 as LGHDT and CDR2 as YNNKEL (reference sequence).

V and J are TRBV7-8 and TRBJ1-1; no clear D gene. CDR3 length equals 13 residues. With 5 bases removed from V and 1 base from J, the gap between germline ends came to 8 bases. Per germline, CDR1 SGHVS and CDR2 FQNEAQ. CDR3 residues: CASSATKNTEAFF. CDR3 coding DNA: TGTGCCAGCAGCGCGACAAAGAACACTGAAGCTTTCTTT.